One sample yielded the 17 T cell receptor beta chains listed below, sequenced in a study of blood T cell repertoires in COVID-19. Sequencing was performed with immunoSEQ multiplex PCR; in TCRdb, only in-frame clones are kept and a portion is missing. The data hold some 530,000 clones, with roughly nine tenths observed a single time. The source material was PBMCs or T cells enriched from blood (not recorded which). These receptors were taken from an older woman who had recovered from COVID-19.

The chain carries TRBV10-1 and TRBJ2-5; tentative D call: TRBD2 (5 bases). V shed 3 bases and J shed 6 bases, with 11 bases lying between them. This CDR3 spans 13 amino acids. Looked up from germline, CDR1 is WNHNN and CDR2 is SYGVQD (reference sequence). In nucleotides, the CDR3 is TGCGCCAGCAGTGAAACAGCGGTGAAGACCCAGTACTTC. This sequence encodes CASSETAVKTQYF.

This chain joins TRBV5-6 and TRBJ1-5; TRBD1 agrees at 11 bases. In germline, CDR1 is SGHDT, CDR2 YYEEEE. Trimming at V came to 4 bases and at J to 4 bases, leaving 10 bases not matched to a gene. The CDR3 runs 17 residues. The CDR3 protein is CASSRHGGTGGNQPQHF. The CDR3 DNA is TGTGCCAGCAGCCGCCACGGCGGGACAGGGGGAAATCAGCCCCAGCATTTT.

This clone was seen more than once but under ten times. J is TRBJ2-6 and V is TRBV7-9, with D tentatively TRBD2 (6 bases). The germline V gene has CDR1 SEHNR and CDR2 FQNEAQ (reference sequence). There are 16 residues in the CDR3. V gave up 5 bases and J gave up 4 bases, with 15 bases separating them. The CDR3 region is CASSGVGTLGANVLTF. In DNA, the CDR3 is TGTGCCAGCAGCGGCGTGGGGACTTTGGGGGCCAACGTCCTGACTTTC.

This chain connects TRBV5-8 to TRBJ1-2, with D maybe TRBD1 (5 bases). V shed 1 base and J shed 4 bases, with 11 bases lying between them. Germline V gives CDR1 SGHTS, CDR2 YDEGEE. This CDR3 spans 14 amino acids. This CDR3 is CASSLMGQGYGYTF. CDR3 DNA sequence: TGTGCCAGCAGCTTGATGGGGCAGGGCTATGGCTACACCTTC.

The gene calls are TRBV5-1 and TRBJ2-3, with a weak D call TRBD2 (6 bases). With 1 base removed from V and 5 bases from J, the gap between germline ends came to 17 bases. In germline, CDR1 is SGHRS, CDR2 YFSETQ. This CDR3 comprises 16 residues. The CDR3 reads CASSLIGGPDGDTQYF. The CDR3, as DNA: TGCGCCAGCAGCTTGATCGGGGGACCGGATGGAGATACGCAGTATTTT.

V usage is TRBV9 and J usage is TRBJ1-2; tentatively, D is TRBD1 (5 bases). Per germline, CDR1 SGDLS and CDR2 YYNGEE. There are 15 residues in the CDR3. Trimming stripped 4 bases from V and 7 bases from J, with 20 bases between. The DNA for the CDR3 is TGTGCCAGCAGCCCCGGGGCGGGAGCCGGGGGTGGCTACACCTTC. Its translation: CASSPGAGAGGGYTF.

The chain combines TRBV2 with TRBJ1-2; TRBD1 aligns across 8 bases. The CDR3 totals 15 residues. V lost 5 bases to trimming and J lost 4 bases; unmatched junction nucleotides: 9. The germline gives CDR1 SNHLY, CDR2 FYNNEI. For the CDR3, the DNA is TGTGCCAGCAGTCTCGGGACAGGCGGTAGCTATGGCTACACCTTC. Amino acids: CASSLGTGGSYGYTF.

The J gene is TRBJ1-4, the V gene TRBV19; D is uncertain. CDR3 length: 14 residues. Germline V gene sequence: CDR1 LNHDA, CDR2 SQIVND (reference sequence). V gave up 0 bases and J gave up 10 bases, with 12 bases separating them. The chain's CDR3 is CASSIEVGSRKLFF. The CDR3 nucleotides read TGTGCCAGTAGTATAGAGGTCGGTAGCAGAAAACTGTTTTTT. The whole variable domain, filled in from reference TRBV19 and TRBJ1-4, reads DGGITQSPKYLFRKEGQNVTLSCEQNLNHDAMYWYRQDPGQGLRLIYYSQIVNDFQKGDIAEGYSVSREKKESFPLTVTSAQKNPTAFYLCASSIEVGSRKLFFGSGTQLSVL.

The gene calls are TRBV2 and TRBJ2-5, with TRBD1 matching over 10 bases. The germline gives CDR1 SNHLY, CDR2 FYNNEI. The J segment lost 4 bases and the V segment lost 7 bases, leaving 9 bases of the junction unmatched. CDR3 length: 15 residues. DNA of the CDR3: TGTGCCAGCATGAGGGGACAGGGGAAGGGAGAGACCCAGTACTTC. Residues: CASMRGQGKGETQYF.

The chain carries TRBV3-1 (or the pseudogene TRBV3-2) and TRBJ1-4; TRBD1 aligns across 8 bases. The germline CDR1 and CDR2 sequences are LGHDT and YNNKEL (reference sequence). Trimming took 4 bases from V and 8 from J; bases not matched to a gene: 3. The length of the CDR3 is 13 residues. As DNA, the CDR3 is TGTGCCAGCAGCCCCAGGGGGCAAGAAAAACTGTTTTTT. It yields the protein CASSPRGQEKLFF.

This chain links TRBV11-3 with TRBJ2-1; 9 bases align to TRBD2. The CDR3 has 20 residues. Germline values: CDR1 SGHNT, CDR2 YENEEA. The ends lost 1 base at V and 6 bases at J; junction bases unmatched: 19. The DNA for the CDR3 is TGTGCCAGCAGCTTAGGCGGACTAGCGAGTAGGTGGGGTCTATTCAATGAGCAGTTCTTC. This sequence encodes CASSLGGLASRWGLFNEQFF.

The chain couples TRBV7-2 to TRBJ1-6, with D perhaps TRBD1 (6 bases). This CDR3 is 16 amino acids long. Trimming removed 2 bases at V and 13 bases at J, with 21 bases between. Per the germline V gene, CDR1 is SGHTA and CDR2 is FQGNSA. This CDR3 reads CASSLIDARGPRPLHF. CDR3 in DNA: TGTGCCAGCAGCTTAATCGACGCCAGGGGCCCACGGCCCCTCCACTTT.

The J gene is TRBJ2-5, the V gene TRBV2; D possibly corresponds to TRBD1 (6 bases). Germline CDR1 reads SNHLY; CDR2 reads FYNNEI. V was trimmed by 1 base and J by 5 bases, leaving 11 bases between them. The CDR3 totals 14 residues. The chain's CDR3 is CASSEDRVRETQYF. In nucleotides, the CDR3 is TGTGCCAGCAGTGAAGACAGGGTTCGGGAGACCCAGTACTTC.

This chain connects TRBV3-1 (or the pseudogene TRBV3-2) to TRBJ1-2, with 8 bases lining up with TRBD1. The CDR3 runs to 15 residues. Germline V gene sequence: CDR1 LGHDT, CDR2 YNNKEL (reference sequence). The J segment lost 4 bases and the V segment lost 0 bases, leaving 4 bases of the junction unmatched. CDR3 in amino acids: CASSQDWGQAYGYTF. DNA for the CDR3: TGTGCCAGCAGCCAAGACTGGGGACAGGCCTATGGCTACACCTTC.

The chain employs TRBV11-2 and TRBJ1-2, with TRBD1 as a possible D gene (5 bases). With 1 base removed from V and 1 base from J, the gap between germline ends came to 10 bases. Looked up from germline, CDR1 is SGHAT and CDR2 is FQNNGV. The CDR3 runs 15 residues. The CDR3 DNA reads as TGTGCCAGCAGCTTAGGCCAAGGGGTTAACTATGGCTACACCTTC. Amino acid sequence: CASSLGQGVNYGYTF.

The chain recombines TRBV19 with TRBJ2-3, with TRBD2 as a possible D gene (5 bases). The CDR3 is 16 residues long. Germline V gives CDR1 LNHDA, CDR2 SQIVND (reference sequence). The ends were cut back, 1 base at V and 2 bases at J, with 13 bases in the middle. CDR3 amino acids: CASSIGRVVPTDTQYF. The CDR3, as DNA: TGTGCCAGTAGTATAGGGCGGGTAGTTCCCACAGATACGCAGTATTTT.

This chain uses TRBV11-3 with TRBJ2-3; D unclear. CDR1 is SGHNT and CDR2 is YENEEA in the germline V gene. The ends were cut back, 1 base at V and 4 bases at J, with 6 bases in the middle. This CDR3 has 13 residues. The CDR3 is CASSLGAPDTQYF. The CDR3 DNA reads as TGTGCCAGCAGCTTAGGGGCTCCAGATACGCAGTATTTT.